The clone carrying this T cell receptor beta chain was recorded once. The data belong to a study of blood T cell repertoires in COVID-19. Study-wide background: Acute and convalescent COVID-19 samples came from the United States, Italy and Spain. In each case, the material was cDNA or gDNA derived from T cells, B-cell-depleted T cells, or PBMCs.

The CDR3 totals 14 residues. V was pared by 4 bases and J by 0 bases, with 9 bases between. Germline CDR1 is SGHRS and CDR2 is YFSETQ. As originally analysed: The authors estimated nucleated cell counts from reference gene primer amplification. Sequencing used immunoSEQ multiplex PCR; TCRdb keeps in-frame clones, though not all of them. That table furnishes V, J and clone size, whereas the DNA furnished D and trimming. The table has 180,000 or so clones, about 88% seen once. The source is a man aged 18 to 35 with acute or convalescent COVID-19. The chain uses TRBV5-1 and TRBJ2-3; D perhaps matches TRBD1 (5 bases). The sample comprised peripheral blood. The CDR3 sequence is CASSGAFSTDTQYF. The CDR3 DNA reads TGCGCCAGCAGCGGGGCCTTTAGCACAGATACGCAGTATTTT.